These 8 T cell receptor beta chains were all obtained from the same sample, sequenced in a study of T cell repertoires in cytomegalovirus infection. In TCRdb, the reads were re-called with MiXCR into one record per CDR3 protein. The table includes more than 500,000 distinct CDR3 sequences, 16% detected once. The specimen was CD8+ T cells from PBMCs. The receptors derive from a human donor in good health (CMV status not recorded). Some clones in this sample may be carry-over from other donors' samples.

The rearrangement links TRBV27 to TRBJ1-4; D possibly corresponds to TRBD1 (6 bases). The CDR3 has 14 amino acids. Germline CDR1 and CDR2: MNHEY and SMNVEV (reference sequence). V was pared by 3 bases and J by 8 bases, with 13 bases between. The CDR3 DNA follows: TGTGCCAGCAGTTTGAGGGGGGTGGAGGAAAAACTGTTTTTT. This gives the protein CASSLRGVEEKLFF.

The genes are TRBV7-3 and TRBJ2-1; possibly TRBD1 or TRBD2 for D (6 bases each). CDR1 and CDR2 from the germline V gene are SGHTA and FQGTGA. CDR3 length: 16 amino acids. V was pared by 4 bases and J by 8 bases, with 21 bases between. The CDR3 nucleotides are TGTGCCAGCAGCTCCCTACAGGGAGGAATCCAGGATGAGCAGTTCTTC. It yields the protein CASSSLQGGIQDEQFF.

This clonotype was detected a few times. This sequence joins TRBV19 and TRBJ1-1, with a weak D call TRBD1 (5 bases). Trimming stripped 2 bases from V and 11 bases from J, with 18 bases between. This CDR3 has 14 amino acids. Germline V CDR1 and CDR2: LNHDA, SQIVND (reference sequence). Written as DNA, the CDR3 is TGTGCCAGTAGTATAACGGGACCGACTTTTTTGGCTTTCTTT. Translation: CASSITGPTFLAFF.

In its sample, this clonotype was seen a few times. V and J are TRBV6-5 and TRBJ2-4, with 11 bases identical to TRBD2. The V gene end was trimmed by 0 bases and the J gene end by 4 bases; junction bases not matched to a gene: 14. Germline V lookup: CDR1 MNHEY, CDR2 SVGAGI. This CDR3 comprises 20 residues. The CDR3 DNA sequence: TGTGCCAGCAGTTACTCGACGGCTAGCGGGAGGCGGGTAGAAAAAAACATTCAGTACTTC. It specifies CASSYSTASGRRVEKNIQYF.

With regard to this clonotype: The final CDR3 position lacks the conserved phenylalanine or tryptophan, pointing to a likely read error. No DNA is shown, since the ends of the CDR3 on it are uncertain; the CDR3 is the one TCRdb lists. The rearrangement uses TRBV7-3 and TRBJ2-1; TRBD1, the D gene given by the table, was not confirmed from the DNA. Germline V gives CDR1 SGHTA, CDR2 FQGTGA. With termini counted, the CDR3 has 15 amino acids. The CDR3 spells CASSSVGGLRDEQLL.

This clonotype was seen a few times. The chain combines TRBV2 with TRBJ1-2; possibly TRBD1 for D (6 bases). The CDR3 is 14 residues long. The V gene's germline CDR1 is SNHLY and CDR2 FYNNEI. V was pared by 2 bases and J by 5 bases, with 12 bases between. CDR3 DNA sequence: TGTGCCAGCAGTGAAACCCAGGGGCGATATGGCTACACCTTC. Translating it yields CASSETQGRYGYTF.

This clonotype has just one count. At one end, the junction sequence differs from germline, possibly due to a read error. The chain couples TRBV12-3 or TRBV12-4 to TRBJ2-1; no definite D call. The CDR3 covers 11 residues. DNA of the CDR3: TGTGCCAGCAGTGCATATTATGAGCGGTTCTTC. Its protein is CASSAYYERFF.

The chain recombines TRBV29-1 with TRBJ2-1, with 8 bases fitting TRBD2. V was pared by 6 bases and J by 5 bases, with 6 bases of the junction left unmatched. Germline CDR1 is SQVTM and CDR2 is ANQGSEA. The CDR3 loop spans 13 amino acids. The CDR3 region is CSVPPAGDNEQFF. The CDR3 DNA is TGCAGCGTACCGCCAGCGGGGGACAATGAGCAGTTCTTC.